This entry is about one T cell receptor beta chain. Its matching antigen is unknown. The data were taken from a study of T cells after yellow fever vaccination. Study information: Where fractions had low cell numbers, libraries were prepared from them with the SMART-Seq v4 Ultra Low Input RNA kit. Study-wide findings and caveats: Once the booster was given, most primary-vaccination clones reappeared, at about 95% for CD4 and more than 85% for CD8. The presence of abundant clonotypes contaminating from the bulk population was possible in FACS-sorted repertoires.

The 5'RACE template-switching step produced TCR cDNA and added a universal primer site and UMIs. TCRdb recomputed calls from the 5' RACE reads with MiXCR, one row per CDR3 protein. The table lists some 390,000 distinct CDR3 sequences, over 15% of them singletons, with about a sixth in the top ten. CDR3 length equals 14 residues. V shed 6 bases and J shed 6 bases, with 15 bases lying between them. This TCR was sampled from a man between 18 and 29 years old who received the YFV17D yellow fever vaccine. Sequencing used PBMCs, obtained before the yellow fever booster vaccination. The genes are TRBV12-3 or TRBV12-4 and TRBJ2-1, with D unclear. CDR3 protein: CASRVVGSGNEQFF. The DNA of the CDR3 is TGTGCCAGCAGAGTTGTGGGTTCGGGCAATGAGCAGTTCTTC.